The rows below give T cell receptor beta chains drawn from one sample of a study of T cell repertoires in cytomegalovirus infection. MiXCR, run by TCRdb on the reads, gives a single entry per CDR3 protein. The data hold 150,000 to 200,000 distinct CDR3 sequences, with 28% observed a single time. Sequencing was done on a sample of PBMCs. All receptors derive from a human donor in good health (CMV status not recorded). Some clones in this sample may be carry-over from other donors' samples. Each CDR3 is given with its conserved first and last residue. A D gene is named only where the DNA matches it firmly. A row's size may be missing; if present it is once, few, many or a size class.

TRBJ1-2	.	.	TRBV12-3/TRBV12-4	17	CASSLEVGPGKDYGYTF	TGTGCCAGCAGTTTAGAGGTCGGGCCCGGGAAGGACTATGGCTACACCTTC
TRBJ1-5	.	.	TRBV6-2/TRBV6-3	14	CASSLLISEQPQHF	TGTGCCAGCAGTCTTCTTATTAGCGAGCAGCCCCAGCATTTT
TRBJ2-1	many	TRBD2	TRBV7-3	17	CASSPWRGSGGANEQFF	TGTGCCAGCAGCCCGTGGCGGGGTAGCGGGGGGGCGAATGAGCAGTTCTTC
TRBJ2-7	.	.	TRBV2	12	CASVIRPYEQYF	TGTGCCAGCGTTATTCGCCCGTACGAGCAGTACTTC
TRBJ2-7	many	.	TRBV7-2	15	CASSYPGLYSYEQYF	TGTGCCAGCAGCTACCCGGGATTATACTCCTACGAGCAGTACTTC
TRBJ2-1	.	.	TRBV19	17	CASSIDDAGGPYNEQFF	TGTGCCAGTAGTATAGATGACGCGGGCGGCCCTTACAATGAGCAGTTCTTC
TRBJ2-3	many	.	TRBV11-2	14	CASSLVSRGDTQYF	TGTGCCAGCAGCTTAGTTTCTAGGGGAGATACGCAGTATTTT
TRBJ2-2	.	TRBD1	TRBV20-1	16	CSARASRTGGTGELFF	TGCAGTGCTAGAGCGAGCCGGACAGGAGGAACCGGGGAGCTGTTTTTT
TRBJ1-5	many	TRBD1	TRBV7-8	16	CASSLSGQGGGQPQHF	TGTGCCAGCAGCTTATCGGGACAGGGAGGAGGACAGCCCCAGCATTTT
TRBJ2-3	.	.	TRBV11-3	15	CASSSRTSEADTQYF	TGTGCCAGCAGCTCAAGGACTTCGGAGGCAGATACGCAGTATTTT
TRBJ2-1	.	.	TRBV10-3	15	CAISELLTSYNEQFF	TGTGCCATCAGTGAGCTCCTAACATCCTACAATGAGCAGTTCTTC
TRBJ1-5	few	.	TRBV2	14	CASSEGTGNQPQHF	TGTGCCAGCAGTGAAGGAACAGGGAATCAGCCCCAGCATTTT
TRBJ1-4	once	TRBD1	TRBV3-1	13	CASSEPTGEKLFF	TGTGCCAGCAGCGAACCGACAGGGGAAAAACTGTTTTTT
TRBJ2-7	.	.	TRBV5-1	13	CASSTGPSYEQYF	TGCGCCAGCAGCACGGGACCCTCCTACGAGCAGTACTTC
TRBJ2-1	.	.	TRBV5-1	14	CASILGFRGNEQFF	TGCGCCAGCATCTTGGGGTTCCGAGGGAATGAGCAGTTCTTC
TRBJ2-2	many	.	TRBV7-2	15	CASSTLPQYTGELFF	TGTGCCAGCAGTACCCTCCCGCAGTACACCGGGGAGCTGTTTTTT
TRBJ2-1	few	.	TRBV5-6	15	CASSLGANSYNEQFF	TGTGCCAGCAGCTTGGGGGCCAACTCCTACAATGAGCAGTTCTTC
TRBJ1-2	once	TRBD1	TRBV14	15	CASSPLGTDNYGYTF	TGTGCCAGCAGCCCTTTAGGGACAGACAACTATGGCTACACCTTC
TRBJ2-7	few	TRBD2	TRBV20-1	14	CSARAGGSSYEQYF	TGCAGTGCTAGAGCGGGGGGATCCTCCTACGAGCAGTACTTC
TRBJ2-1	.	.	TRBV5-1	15	CASRLLAFSYNEQFF	TGCGCCAGCAGACTTCTAGCCTTCTCCTACAATGAGCAGTTCTTC
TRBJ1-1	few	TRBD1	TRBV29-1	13	CSVADRGNTEAFF	TGCAGCGTTGCGGACAGGGGGAACACTGAAGCTTTCTTT
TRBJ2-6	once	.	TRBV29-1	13	CSVGSSGANVLTF	TGCAGCGTAGGGAGCTCTGGGGCCAACGTCCTGACTTTC
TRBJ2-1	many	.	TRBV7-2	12	CASSLGELEQFF	TGTGCCAGCAGCTTAGGGGAGTTAGAGCAGTTCTTC
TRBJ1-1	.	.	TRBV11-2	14	CASSFDRLRTEAFF	TGTGCCAGCAGCTTCGATCGGCTCCGCACTGAAGCTTTCTTT
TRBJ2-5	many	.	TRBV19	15	CASSLLGGAQETQYF	TGTGCCAGTAGTCTCCTCGGCGGGGCACAAGAGACCCAGTACTTC
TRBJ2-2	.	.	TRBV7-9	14	CARGPPWNTGELFF	TGTGCCCGCGGGCCCCCATGGAACACCGGGGAGCTGTTTTTT
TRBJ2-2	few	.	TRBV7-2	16	CASSPSWGAGGGELFF	TGTGCCAGCAGCCCTAGTTGGGGGGCTGGAGGCGGGGAGCTGTTTTTT
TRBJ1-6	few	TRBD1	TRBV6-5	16	CATSTRDRGDNSPLHF	TGTGCCACATCCACCCGGGACAGGGGTGATAATTCACCCCTCCACTTT